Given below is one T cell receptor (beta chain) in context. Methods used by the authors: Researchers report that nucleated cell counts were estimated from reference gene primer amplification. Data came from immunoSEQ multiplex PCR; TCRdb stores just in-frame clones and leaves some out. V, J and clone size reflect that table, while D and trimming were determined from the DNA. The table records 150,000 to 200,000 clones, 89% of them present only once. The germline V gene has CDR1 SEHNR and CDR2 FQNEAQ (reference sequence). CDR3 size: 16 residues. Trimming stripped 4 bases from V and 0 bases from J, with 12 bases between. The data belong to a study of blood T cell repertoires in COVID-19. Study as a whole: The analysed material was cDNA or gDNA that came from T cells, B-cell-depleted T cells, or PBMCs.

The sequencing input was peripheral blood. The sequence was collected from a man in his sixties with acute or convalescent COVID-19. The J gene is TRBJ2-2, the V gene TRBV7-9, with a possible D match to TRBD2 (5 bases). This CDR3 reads CASSSHPGANTGELFF. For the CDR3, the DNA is TGTGCCAGCAGCTCACACCCCGGGGCGAACACCGGGGAGCTGTTTTTT.